Listed here are 25 T cell receptor beta chains from one sample, sequenced in a study of blood T cell repertoires in COVID-19. Using immunoSEQ multiplex PCR, the repertoire was profiled, and TCRdb retains in-frame clones only, with some absent. Among approximately 300,000 clones listed, 75% to 90% were seen once. The sample taken for sequencing was PBMCs or T cells enriched from blood (not recorded which). The receptors here all came from a woman between 25 and 40 years old who had recovered from COVID-19.

The V and J genes are TRBV5-1 and TRBJ1-3; D is uncertain. Germline V gives CDR1 SGHRS, CDR2 YFSETQ. CDR3 length equals 15 residues. Trimming took 4 bases from V and 0 from J, leaving 11 bases between them. The CDR3 protein is CASSPTSGSGNTIYF. The CDR3 region has the DNA TGCGCCAGCAGCCCGACCTCGGGCTCTGGAAACACCATATATTTT.

The gene calls are TRBV7-7 and TRBJ2-5, with D perhaps matching TRBD1 (8 bases). CDR3 length equals 17 residues. V was trimmed by 4 bases and J by 0 bases, leaving 18 bases between them. The germline gives CDR1 SSHAT, CDR2 FNYEAQ (reference sequence). The CDR3 reads CASSSLTGEGYQETQYF. The CDR3 nucleotides are TGTGCCAGCAGCTCCCTGACAGGGGAGGGGTACCAAGAGACCCAGTACTTC.

The V and J genes are TRBV25-1 and TRBJ1-4, with D maybe TRBD1 (6 bases). Germline CDR1 is MGHDK and CDR2 is SYGVNS. Trimming stripped 5 bases from V and 4 bases from J, with 11 bases between. The CDR3 length is 14 residues. The CDR3 loop reads CASSPRTVNEKLFF. The CDR3 bases are TGTGCCAGCAGTCCCCGGACAGTTAATGAAAAACTGTTTTTT.

The chain couples TRBV7-2 to TRBJ1-4; TRBD1 matches at 7 bases. V was clipped by 5 bases and J by 0 bases; unmatched bases: 6. CDR1 and CDR2 from the germline V gene are SGHTA and FQGNSA. CDR3 length equals 16 residues. CDR3 in amino acids: CASSQRQGATNEKLFF. The CDR3 nucleotides read TGTGCCAGCAGCCAGCGACAGGGTGCAACTAATGAAAAACTGTTTTTT.

The chain joins TRBV27 to TRBJ2-1; TRBD1 matches 8 bases. The CDR3 extends over 15 amino acids. Germline CDR1 is MNHEY and CDR2 is SMNVEV (reference sequence). Trimming removed 0 bases from V and 7 bases from J; junction bases left unmatched: 5. CDR3 protein: CASSLSQGVGNEQFF. CDR3 sequence (DNA): TGTGCCAGCAGTTTATCACAGGGGGTCGGGAATGAGCAGTTCTTC.

The chain couples TRBV7-3 to TRBJ1-1; D is ambiguous. With 0 bases removed from V and 6 bases from J, the gap between germline ends came to 8 bases. Germline assignment: CDR1 SGHTA and CDR2 FQGTGA. This CDR3 comprises 13 residues. The CDR3 sequence is CASSLTGSAEAFF. The CDR3 DNA is TGTGCCAGCAGCTTAACGGGCTCCGCTGAAGCTTTCTTT.

The V and J genes are TRBV28 and TRBJ1-1; D is uncertain. This CDR3 has 14 residues. V lost 6 bases, J lost 2 bases, and 13 bases lay in between. The V gene's germline CDR1 is MDHEN and CDR2 SYDVKM. CDR3: CASRWPTENTEAFF. As DNA, the CDR3 is TGTGCCAGCAGATGGCCCACAGAAAACACTGAAGCTTTCTTT.

The CDR3 DNA reads as TGTGCCAGCAGCTTATACGGACAGGCGAACACTGAAGCTTTCTTT. Translated, it gives CASSLYGQANTEAFF. V and J are TRBV5-5 and TRBJ1-1; 7 bases align to TRBD1. There are 15 residues in the CDR3. The junction had 5 bases not matched to a gene; V was cut back by 2 bases and J by 1 base. The germline gives CDR1 SGHKS, CDR2 YYEKEE (reference sequence).

CDR3 DNA sequence: TGCGCCAGCAGCTACCAGGACAGGGGAGAGACCCAGTACTTC. It specifies CASSYQDRGETQYF. V is TRBV5-1 and J is TRBJ2-5; 9 bases map to TRBD1. CDR1 SGHRS and CDR2 YFSETQ come from the germline V gene. The V segment lost 3 bases and the J segment 4 bases; nucleotides outside the gene matches: 4. This CDR3 region has 14 residues. Combining the CDR3 with reference TRBV5-1 and TRBJ2-5 gives the whole variable domain KAGVTQTPRYLIKTRGQQVTLSCSPISGHRSVSWYQQTPGQGLQFLFEYFSETQRNKGNFPGRFSGRQFSNSRSEMNVSTLELGDSALYLCASSYQDRGETQYFGPGTRLLVL.

V is TRBV12-3 or TRBV12-4 and J is TRBJ2-7; D call uncertain. CDR3 length: 10 amino acids. Between the trimmed V and J ends, which lost 5 bases and 6 bases, there was a span of 5 bases. The CDR3 DNA reads as TGTGCCAGCAGTCCCGTCGAGCAGTACTTC. It yields the protein CASSPVEQYF.

The gene calls are TRBV15 and TRBJ2-7, with a tentative D call TRBD2 (6 bases). V was pared by 0 bases and J by 3 bases, with 9 bases between. Germline V gene sequence: CDR1 LNHNV, CDR2 YYDKDF (reference sequence). The CDR3 totals 14 residues. CDR3 loop: CATSRDGAGYEQYF. The CDR3 bases are TGTGCCACCAGCAGAGATGGAGCGGGCTACGAGCAGTACTTC. Full variable domain (outside the CDR3, taken from reference TRBV15 and TRBJ2-7): DAMVIQNPRYQVTQFGKPVTLSCSQTLNHNVMYWYQQKSSQAPKLLFHYYDKDFNNEADTPDNFQSRRPNTSFCFLDIRSPGLGDTAMYLCATSRDGAGYEQYFGPGTRLTVT.

This rearrangement joins TRBV12-3 or TRBV12-4 to TRBJ1-2; D ambiguous. V dropped 3 bases and J dropped 4 bases, with 9 bases sitting between them. The CDR3 totals 13 residues. The CDR3 nucleotides read TGTGCCAGCAGTTTGAGGGAAGTCTATGGCTACACCTTC. This encodes CASSLREVYGYTF.

The V gene is TRBV7-9, the J gene TRBJ2-3, with unresolved D. Per germline, CDR1 SEHNR and CDR2 FQNEAQ (reference sequence). The V end lost 3 bases, the J end lost 0 bases, and 13 bases lay between the germline ends. This CDR3 is built from 16 residues. The CDR3 sequence: CASSFPERDSTDTQYF. The CDR3 coding sequence is TGTGCCAGCAGCTTCCCGGAGCGAGACAGCACAGATACGCAGTATTTT.

CDR3 protein: CASSQDPPPEQFF. CDR3 nucleotide sequence: TGTGCCAGCAGCCAAGATCCCCCCCCGGAGCAGTTCTTC. The rearrangement joins TRBV4-2 to TRBJ2-1; D gene uncertain. The CDR3 sequence is 13 residues long. Germline CDR1 and CDR2: LGHNA and YNFKEQ. The V end was cut by 0 bases, the J end by 10 bases, with 10 bases between.

The gene calls are TRBV2 and TRBJ2-7; possible D gene TRBD2, 5 bases. In germline, CDR1 is SNHLY, CDR2 FYNNEI. Trimming pared 5 bases from V and 6 bases from J, leaving 14 bases between. The CDR3 contains 13 residues. The CDR3 loop is CASSPGSLGEQYF. The CDR3 DNA follows: TGTGCCAGCAGTCCGGGATCTCTGGGCGAGCAGTACTTC. Full variable domain (missing parts from reference TRBV2 and TRBJ2-7): EPEVTQTPSHQVTQMGQEVILRCVPISNHLYFYWYRQILGQKVEFLVSFYNNEISEKSEIFDDQFSVERPDGSNFTLKIRSTKLEDSAMYFCASSPGSLGEQYFGPGTRLTVT.

The chain recombines TRBV28 with TRBJ1-5, with D possibly matching TRBD1 (6 bases). V gave up 3 bases and J gave up 2 bases, with 11 bases separating them. CDR1 MDHEN and CDR2 SYDVKM come from the germline V gene. This CDR3 spans 15 amino acids. The CDR3 region has the DNA TGTGCCAGCAGTTTTGGGGGCCAGGGCAATCAGCCCCAGCATTTT. It specifies CASSFGGQGNQPQHF.

The chain is built from TRBV29-1 and TRBJ2-1; D is uncertain. This CDR3 contains 13 residues. V lost 4 bases and J lost 0, with 7 bases in between. CDR1 is SQVTM and CDR2 is ANQGSEA in the germline V gene. The DNA of the CDR3 is TGCAGCGTTGGGGCAGGCTCCTACAATGAGCAGTTCTTC. This translates into CSVGAGSYNEQFF.

This chain connects TRBV7-8 to TRBJ2-2; D perhaps matches TRBD2 (5 bases). CDR3 length equals 14 residues. In germline, CDR1 is SGHVS, CDR2 FQNEAQ. The germline V and J ends were trimmed by 3 bases and 2 bases, with 7 bases remaining between them. CDR3 nucleotide sequence: TGTGCCAGCAGCTTTCGGGGTAACACCGGGGAGCTGTTTTTT. It codes for CASSFRGNTGELFF.

This chain links TRBV11-2 with TRBJ2-7; 13 nucleotides align to TRBD2. The CDR3 extends over 19 amino acids. The junction had 13 bases not matched to a gene; V was cut back by 1 base and J by 4 bases. Germline V gene sequence: CDR1 SGHAT, CDR2 FQNNGV. In DNA form, the CDR3 reads TGTGCCAGCAGCTTAGGACCGGGACTAGCGGGACCGGGAGGTTACGAGCAGTACTTC. It encodes CASSLGPGLAGPGGYEQYF. The whole variable domain, filled in from reference TRBV11-2 and TRBJ2-7, reads EAGVAQSPRYKIIEKRQSVAFWCNPISGHATLYWYQQILGQGPKLLIQFQNNGVVDDSQLPKDRFSAERLKGVDSTLKIQPAKLEDSAVYLCASSLGPGLAGPGGYEQYFGPGTRLTVT.

This chain links TRBV4-2 with TRBJ1-6; possibly TRBD1 for D (6 bases). Trimming pared 4 bases from V and 5 bases from J, leaving 12 bases between. The CDR3 is made up of 15 amino acids. Germline assignment: CDR1 LGHNA and CDR2 YNFKEQ. CDR3 coding DNA: TGTGCCAGCAGCCTCGGACAGAAGAATAATTCACCCCTCCACTTT. It is translated as CASSLGQKNNSPLHF.

The chain carries TRBV9 and TRBJ2-7; 7 positions agree with TRBD1. Germline loops: CDR1 SGDLS, CDR2 YYNGEE. The CDR3 runs to 14 residues. V lost 1 base to trimming and J lost 0 bases; unmatched junction nucleotides: 1. The CDR3 coding sequence is TGTGCCAGCAGCGTACGGGACAGCTCCTACGAGCAGTACTTC. Its translation: CASSVRDSSYEQYF.

The chain's CDR3 is CASSLDRPSNTGELFF. DNA for the CDR3: TGCGCCAGCAGCTTGGACAGGCCTTCGAACACCGGGGAGCTGTTTTTT. The chain links TRBV5-1 to TRBJ2-2; possible D gene TRBD1, 5 bases. V was trimmed by 0 bases and J by 0 bases, leaving 9 bases between them. CDR1 is SGHRS and CDR2 is YFSETQ in the germline V gene. CDR3 length: 16 residues.

The CDR3 spells CASRQNRGSFQPQHF. The CDR3, as DNA: TGTGCCAGCAGGCAGAATAGGGGCTCTTTTCAGCCCCAGCATTTT. V gene TRBV6-5 combines with J gene TRBJ1-5; tentatively, D is TRBD1 (5 bases). V gave up 6 bases and J gave up 6 bases, with 18 bases separating them. The CDR3 runs 15 residues. From germline, CDR1 is MNHEY and CDR2 SVGAGI.

This CDR3 is CASSAKTGGFYNEQFF. DNA for the CDR3: TGTGCCAGCAGTGCAAAGACAGGGGGCTTCTACAATGAGCAGTTCTTC. The chain joins TRBV25-1 to TRBJ2-1; 10 positions agree with TRBD1. CDR3 length equals 16 residues. After removal of 4 bases from V and 3 bases from J, the junction contained 6 bases not matched to a gene. From germline, CDR1 is MGHDK and CDR2 SYGVNS.

With regard to this clone: Other DNA sequences of this sample code for an identical CDR3. The chain combines TRBV4-1 with TRBJ1-5, with no clear D. With 0 bases removed from V and 6 bases from J, the gap between germline ends came to 6 bases. This CDR3 has 13 residues. CDR1 and CDR2 from the germline V gene are MGHRA and YSYEKL. CDR3: CASSQDGGQPQHF. The CDR3 DNA is TGCGCCAGCAGCCAAGATGGAGGTCAGCCCCAGCATTTT.